The rows below give T cell receptor beta chains drawn from one sample of a study of naive and memory T cell subsets. One entry per CDR3 protein, called by TCRdb with MiXCR from the UMI-ligation and nested PCR reads. The data contain some 85,000 distinct CDR3 sequences, around 13% of them singletons. Material for sequencing was central memory CD4+ T cells from blood. Receptors originate from a human donor in good health. Each CDR3 is given with its conserved first and last residue. A D gene is named only where the DNA matches it firmly. The listing skips clone size in some rows; elsewhere it reads once, few, many or a size class.

.	.	TRBV3-1	TRBJ2-1	CASSQGGNEQFF	TGTGCCAGCAGCCAAGGCGGCAATGAGCAGTTCTTC
TRBD1	few	TRBV24-1	TRBJ1-5	CATPTDRGQPQHF	TGTGCCACCCCGACGGACAGGGGGCAGCCCCAGCATTTT
TRBD1	many	TRBV5-1	TRBJ1-6	CASSLRTGGNSPLHF	TGCGCCAGCAGCTTACGGACAGGGGGTAATTCACCCCTCCACTTT
.	.	TRBV30	TRBJ1-5	CAWGPPKASNQPQHF	TGTGCCTGGGGACCTCCAAAGGCGAGCAATCAGCCCCAGCATTTT
TRBD1	.	TRBV30	TRBJ1-6	CAWSEQGHSPLHF	TGTGCCTGGAGTGAACAGGGGCACTCACCCCTCCACTTT
.	.	TRBV10-3	TRBJ2-7	CAISETGTWAREQYF	TGTGCCATCAGTGAAACCGGGACATGGGCCCGCGAGCAGTACTTC
TRBD2	.	TRBV5-1	TRBJ2-1	CASSKGLAAYNEQFF	TGCGCCAGCTCGAAGGGACTAGCGGCGTACAATGAGCAGTTCTTC
.	few	TRBV10-3	TRBJ2-5	CAISEESQGRETQYF	TGTGCCATCAGTGAAGAAAGTCAAGGGCGAGAGACCCAGTACTTC
.	few	TRBV5-5	TRBJ2-3	CASTALESTDTQYF	TGTGCCAGCACCGCGTTGGAATCCACAGATACGCAGTATTTT
.	.	TRBV12-3/TRBV12-4	TRBJ1-1	CASTSAGEAFF	TGTGCCAGCACCTCCGCTGGTGAAGCTTTCTTT
.	.	TRBV3-1	TRBJ2-7	CASSQGTVLYEQYF	TGTGCCAGCAGCCAAGGCACGGTACTCTACGAGCAGTACTTC
TRBD1	many	TRBV29-1	TRBJ2-3	CSGGQGGRTDTQYF	TGCAGCGGAGGACAGGGGGGCCGCACAGATACGCAGTATTTT
.	few	TRBV20-1	TRBJ1-1	CSAEGVNTEAFF	TGCAGTGCAGAGGGGGTGAACACTGAAGCTTTCTTT
.	.	TRBV5-5	TRBJ1-1	CASNNRDGGNIEAFF	TGTGCCAGCAATAACAGGGATGGAGGAAACATTGAAGCTTTCTTT
.	few	TRBV20-1	TRBJ1-1	CSARPGHQNTEAFF	TGCAGTGCTAGACCGGGACACCAGAACACTGAAGCTTTCTTT
.	many	TRBV7-6	TRBJ2-2	CASRHPRKNTGELFF	TGTGCCAGCCGCCACCCAAGAAAGAACACCGGGGAGCTGTTTTTT
.	.	TRBV2	TRBJ2-3	CASRTPRTDTQYF	TGTGCCAGCAGGACCCCCCGCACAGATACGCAGTATTTT
.	few	TRBV3-1	TRBJ2-7	CASSQDRAEQYF	TGTGCCAGCAGCCAAGATAGGGCCGAGCAGTACTTC
.	few	TRBV19	TRBJ2-3	CASSILSQDTQYF	TGTGCCAGTAGTATTCTGTCCCAAGATACGCAGTATTTT
TRBD1	few	TRBV5-1	TRBJ2-7	CASSLAPDRVLYEQYF	TGCGCCAGCAGCTTGGCCCCGGACAGGGTGCTCTACGAGCAGTACTTC
TRBD2	.	TRBV12-3/TRBV12-4	TRBJ2-7	CASSSTLGLGRGSEQYF	TGTGCCAGCAGTTCAACACTGGGACTAGGGCGGGGATCCGAGCAGTACTTC
.	.	TRBV29-1	TRBJ2-1	CSVEDSLRGFKAYNEQFF	TGCAGCGTTGAAGATAGCCTACGCGGGTTTAAGGCCTACAATGAGCAGTTCTTC
TRBD1	.	TRBV10-3	TRBJ2-1	CATSRDRGRNEQFF	TGTGCCACCTCTCGGGACAGGGGGCGAAATGAGCAGTTCTTC
.	.	TRBV12-3/TRBV12-4	TRBJ1-5	CASRLGDQPQHF	TGTGCCAGCAGGCTAGGAGATCAGCCCCAGCATTTT
.	.	TRBV7-2	TRBJ2-7	CASTLPPGYEQYF	TGTGCCAGCACCCTACCCCCCGGCTACGAGCAGTACTTC
.	few	TRBV6-6	TRBJ1-5	CASSQDPSHQPQHF	TGTGCCAGCAGTCAAGACCCTAGCCATCAGCCCCAGCATTTT
.	few	TRBV12-3/TRBV12-4	TRBJ1-2	CASSLADLVGSYTF	TGTGCCAGCAGTTTAGCGGACCTGGTGGGCAGCTACACCTTC
.	few	TRBV6-5	TRBJ1-2	CASSYSTGTAVIVTF	TGTGCCAGCAGTTACTCGACTGGGACCGCTGTAATTGTCACCTTC
.	.	TRBV28	TRBJ1-4	CASSLGGRLREKLFF	TGTGCCAGCAGTCTTGGCGGAAGGTTAAGGGAAAAACTGTTTTTT
.	many	TRBV3-1	TRBJ1-5	CASSQDGGVSNQPQHF	TGTGCCAGCAGCCAAGACGGAGGAGTAAGCAATCAGCCCCAGCATTTT
.	many	TRBV20-1	TRBJ2-7	CSARISGLLYEQYF	TGCAGTGCGAGGATCTCGGGACTGCTCTACGAGCAGTACTTC
TRBD1	.	TRBV19	TRBJ2-7	CASRGGANPYEQYF	TGTGCCAGTCGAGGGGGCGCGAATCCCTACGAGCAGTACTTC
.	.	TRBV12-3/TRBV12-4	TRBJ1-1	CASSPRQDTEAFF	TGTGCCAGCAGTCCCCGACAGGACACTGAAGCTTTCTTT
.	.	TRBV13	TRBJ2-1	CASSLQRNEQFF	TGTGCCAGCAGTTTACAGCGGAATGAGCAGTTCTTC
.	many	TRBV21-1	TRBJ2-1	CASSMAGGGSYNEQFF	TGTGCCAGCAGCATGGCAGGGGGCGGTTCCTACAATGAGCAGTTCTTC
TRBD1	few	TRBV28	TRBJ2-5	CASSFTGEETQYF	TGTGCCAGCAGTTTTACAGGGGAAGAGACCCAGTACTTC
.	.	TRBV4-2	TRBJ2-2	CASSQRLGGFRELFF	TGTGCCAGCAGCCAAAGACTAGGGGGGTTCCGGGAGCTGTTTTTT
TRBD1	many	TRBV11-2	TRBJ2-7	CASSLYRDSSYEQYF	TGTGCCAGCAGCTTATATCGGGACAGCTCCTACGAGCAGTACTTC
.	many	TRBV21-1	TRBJ2-2	CASSKVAVKNTGELFF	TGTGCCAGCAGCAAAGTAGCGGTCAAGAACACCGGGGAGCTGTTTTTT
.	.	TRBV4-2	TRBJ2-1	CASSQDGGEQFF	TGTGCCAGCAGCCAAGATGGCGGGGAGCAGTTCTTC
TRBD1	.	TRBV5-4	TRBJ2-5	CASSLYGTEETQYF	TGTGCCAGCAGCTTGTACGGGACAGAAGAGACCCAGTACTTC
TRBD1	few	TRBV28	TRBJ1-5	CASSGQGEGQPQHF	TGTGCCAGCAGCGGACAGGGGGAAGGCCAGCCCCAGCATTTT
TRBD1	.	TRBV5-1	TRBJ1-6	CASSLNRGNSPLHF	TGCGCCAGCAGCTTGAACAGGGGTAATTCACCCCTCCACTTT
TRBD2	many	TRBV28	TRBJ2-3	CASSSMGGVAGGRDTQYF	TGTGCCAGCAGTTCGATGGGTGGAGTAGCGGGAGGAAGGGATACGCAGTATTTT
.	few	TRBV7-9	TRBJ2-2	CASSHWARGSTGELFF	TGTGCCAGCAGCCACTGGGCCCGGGGGAGCACCGGGGAGCTGTTTTTT
.	.	TRBV7-2	TRBJ2-2	CASSSDRLNTGELFF	TGTGCCAGCAGCTCCGACAGGCTGAACACCGGGGAGCTGTTTTTT
.	.	TRBV7-2	TRBJ1-1	CASSLVLGNTEAFF	TGTGCCAGCAGCTTAGTGCTTGGGAACACTGAAGCTTTCTTT
.	few	TRBV28	TRBJ1-1	CASTLGAGWAEAFF	TGTGCCAGCACACTGGGGGCCGGGTGGGCTGAAGCTTTCTTT
.	few	TRBV6-5	TRBJ1-3	CASSYSRGPGNTIYF	TGTGCCAGCAGTTACTCGAGGGGACCTGGAAACACCATATATTTT